These T cell receptor beta chains were read from a single sample in a study of T cells in Graves' hyperthyroidism and ophthalmopathy. TCRdb recomputed calls from the multiplex PCR reads with MiXCR, one row per CDR3 protein. Seen here are 340,000 or so distinct CDR3 sequences, 18% observed once, and the top ten hold under 55%. The sample taken for sequencing was blood. The receptors originated from a woman aged 45-59 years with Graves' hyperthyroidism. CDR3s include the opening cysteine and the closing phenylalanine or tryptophan. Each record gives: J gene, clone size, D gene, V gene, CDR3 DNA, CDR3 protein. A D gene is named only where the DNA matches it firmly. Some rows mark clone size as missing; the rest say once, few, many or name a class of expanded clone.

j_call: TRBJ1-1
clone_size: many
d_call: NA
v_call: TRBV6-1
cdr3_nt: TGTGCCAGCAGTCTGTCCGGGCAAGACACTGAAGCTTTCTTT
cdr3_aa: CASSLSGQDTEAFF

j_call: TRBJ1-6
clone_size: NA
d_call: NA
v_call: TRBV11-1
cdr3_nt: TGTGCCAGCAGTCGTTACAGGGAAGACTCACCCCTCCACTTT
cdr3_aa: CASSRYREDSPLHF

j_call: TRBJ2-3
clone_size: NA
d_call: NA
v_call: TRBV18
cdr3_nt: TGTGCCAGCTCACAAACCCCTAGCGACGATACGCAGTATTTT
cdr3_aa: CASSQTPSDDTQYF

j_call: TRBJ1-2
clone_size: NA
d_call: NA
v_call: TRBV7-3
cdr3_nt: TGTGCCAGCAGCTTTGAGGATAACTATGGCTACACCTTC
cdr3_aa: CASSFEDNYGYTF

j_call: TRBJ1-5
clone_size: many
d_call: TRBD1
v_call: TRBV6-1
cdr3_nt: TGTGCCAGCAGTGAAATCTTCAGGACAGGGAGAGATCAGCCCCAGCATTTT
cdr3_aa: CASSEIFRTGRDQPQHF

j_call: TRBJ2-7
clone_size: few
d_call: NA
v_call: TRBV7-9
cdr3_nt: TGTGCCAGCAGCCCCGGAACGGGAGTTCCCTACGAGCAGTACTTC
cdr3_aa: CASSPGTGVPYEQYF

j_call: TRBJ1-4
clone_size: few
d_call: NA
v_call: TRBV11-2
cdr3_nt: TGTGCCAGCAGCTTAGATTCCGGGGGCCGGGAAAAACTGTTTTTT
cdr3_aa: CASSLDSGGREKLFF

j_call: TRBJ2-7
clone_size: NA
d_call: TRBD2
v_call: TRBV12-3/TRBV12-4
cdr3_nt: TGTGCCAGCAGTCCTGGGGGGGGTGTTCGTTTATACTACGAGCAGTACTTC
cdr3_aa: CASSPGGGVRLYYEQYF

j_call: TRBJ2-3
clone_size: NA
d_call: TRBD1
v_call: TRBV6-1
cdr3_nt: TGTGCCAGCAGTGAACAGGACAGGGGATGGATAGATACGCAGTATTTT
cdr3_aa: CASSEQDRGWIDTQYF

j_call: TRBJ2-1
clone_size: many
d_call: TRBD2
v_call: TRBV2
cdr3_nt: TGTGCCAGCAGTAAAGCGGGGGGTACCTCCTACAATGAGCAGTTCTTC
cdr3_aa: CASSKAGGTSYNEQFF

j_call: TRBJ2-2
clone_size: few
d_call: NA
v_call: TRBV12-3/TRBV12-4
cdr3_nt: TGTGCCAGCAGGACTATCGCCCCTATTCCCGGGGAGCTGTTTTTT
cdr3_aa: CASRTIAPIPGELFF

j_call: TRBJ2-3
clone_size: few
d_call: NA
v_call: TRBV5-1
cdr3_nt: TGCGCCAGCAGCGAATGGGGGCAAGATACGCAGTATTTT
cdr3_aa: CASSEWGQDTQYF

j_call: TRBJ2-2
clone_size: NA
d_call: TRBD1
v_call: TRBV12-3/TRBV12-4
cdr3_nt: TGTGCCAGCAGCACGGGACAGGCGAACACCGGGGAGCTGTTTTTT
cdr3_aa: CASSTGQANTGELFF

j_call: TRBJ2-5
clone_size: many
d_call: TRBD2
v_call: TRBV2
cdr3_nt: TGTGCCAGCGGGGACGGGGGGACCCAAGAGACCCAGTACTTC
cdr3_aa: CASGDGGTQETQYF

j_call: TRBJ2-1
clone_size: NA
d_call: NA
v_call: TRBV29-1
cdr3_nt: TGCAGCGTTGTGGAAGACTCCTACAATGAGCAGTTCTTC
cdr3_aa: CSVVEDSYNEQFF

j_call: TRBJ2-3
clone_size: NA
d_call: TRBD2
v_call: TRBV3-1
cdr3_nt: TGTGCCAGCAGCCGAGTCGCGGGAGCGGGGAATACGCAGTATTTT
cdr3_aa: CASSRVAGAGNTQYF

j_call: TRBJ1-1
clone_size: NA
d_call: NA
v_call: TRBV27
cdr3_nt: TGTGCCAGTTGGAAGGCTGGCACTGAAGCTTTCTTT
cdr3_aa: CASWKAGTEAFF

j_call: TRBJ1-1
clone_size: many
d_call: TRBD1
v_call: TRBV3-1
cdr3_nt: TGTGCCAGCAGCCAAGAACAGGGGGCTATAAAGAACACTGAAGCTTTCTTT
cdr3_aa: CASSQEQGAIKNTEAFF

j_call: TRBJ2-3
clone_size: NA
d_call: TRBD2
v_call: TRBV24-1
cdr3_nt: TGTGCCACCAGTGACCCAGCGGGAGGTGGCACAGATACGCAGTATTTT
cdr3_aa: CATSDPAGGGTDTQYF

j_call: TRBJ1-6
clone_size: few
d_call: NA
v_call: TRBV3-1
cdr3_nt: TGTGCCAGCAGCCAATCTTCGGATTCACCCCTCCACTTT
cdr3_aa: CASSQSSDSPLHF

j_call: TRBJ2-3
clone_size: few
d_call: TRBD2
v_call: TRBV19
cdr3_nt: TGTGCCAGTAGGAAAACTAGCGGGGGGACAGATACGCAGTATTTT
cdr3_aa: CASRKTSGGTDTQYF

j_call: TRBJ2-5
clone_size: NA
d_call: NA
v_call: TRBV20-1
cdr3_nt: TGCAGTGCTAGAGTAGGCCAGGCGGTCGAGACCCAGTACTTC
cdr3_aa: CSARVGQAVETQYF

j_call: TRBJ2-1
clone_size: many
d_call: NA
v_call: TRBV2
cdr3_nt: TGTGCCAGCAGTGACCCCAGTGAAGCTAGCGATGAGCAGTTCTTC
cdr3_aa: CASSDPSEASDEQFF

j_call: TRBJ2-1
clone_size: NA
d_call: NA
v_call: TRBV27
cdr3_nt: TGTGCCAGCAGTTTGGGGTATATTTTAGGGGTCCGGAATGAGCAGTTCTTC
cdr3_aa: CASSLGYILGVRNEQFF

j_call: TRBJ2-1
clone_size: medium-sized
d_call: TRBD2
v_call: TRBV27
cdr3_nt: TGTGCCAGCAGTTTTGGTCCTAGCGGGAGAGCCTACAATGAGCAGTTCTTC
cdr3_aa: CASSFGPSGRAYNEQFF

j_call: TRBJ2-1
clone_size: many
d_call: NA
v_call: TRBV6-5
cdr3_nt: TGTGCCAGCAGTTACTCACAGGGTCAGTTTAATGAGCAGTTCTTC
cdr3_aa: CASSYSQGQFNEQFF

j_call: TRBJ2-3
clone_size: NA
d_call: NA
v_call: TRBV5-8
cdr3_nt: TGTGCCAGCAGCTGGGGGGCGGCGATCACAGATACGCAGTATTTT
cdr3_aa: CASSWGAAITDTQYF

j_call: TRBJ2-3
clone_size: many
d_call: TRBD2
v_call: TRBV28
cdr3_nt: TGTGCCAGCAGTCCTCTAGGAGCGGGAGAGACAGATACGCAGTATTTT
cdr3_aa: CASSPLGAGETDTQYF

j_call: TRBJ1-2
clone_size: NA
d_call: NA
v_call: TRBV5-1
cdr3_nt: TGCGCCAGCAGCGGGGGATCCGGGACGACGAACTATGGCTACACCTTC
cdr3_aa: CASSGGSGTTNYGYTF

j_call: TRBJ2-1
clone_size: NA
d_call: NA
v_call: TRBV18
cdr3_nt: TGTGCCAGCTCACCGAACACAGGGTCCTACAATGAGCAGTTCTTC
cdr3_aa: CASSPNTGSYNEQFF

j_call: TRBJ1-1
clone_size: few
d_call: NA
v_call: TRBV7-9
cdr3_nt: TGTGCCAGCGGTCGACAGGACCGCGAAGCTTTCTTT
cdr3_aa: CASGRQDREAFF

j_call: TRBJ1-1
clone_size: NA
d_call: NA
v_call: TRBV12-3/TRBV12-4
cdr3_nt: TGTGCCAGCAGTAAATCCGGGGAACTGAACACTGAAGCTTTCTTT
cdr3_aa: CASSKSGELNTEAFF

j_call: TRBJ2-2
clone_size: few
d_call: NA
v_call: TRBV7-2
cdr3_nt: TGTGCCAGCAGGAGGGACTGGCGGACCGGGGAGCTGTTTTTT
cdr3_aa: CASRRDWRTGELFF

j_call: TRBJ1-2
clone_size: NA
d_call: NA
v_call: TRBV6-1
cdr3_nt: TGTGCCAGCAGCCGCTCTGGGGGGGGTGGCTACACCTTC
cdr3_aa: CASSRSGGGGYTF

j_call: TRBJ1-2
clone_size: many
d_call: NA
v_call: TRBV6-5
cdr3_nt: TGTGCCAGCAGTTACCCGACAGAGTCCTATGGCTACACCTTC
cdr3_aa: CASSYPTESYGYTF

j_call: TRBJ2-7
clone_size: many
d_call: NA
v_call: TRBV5-1
cdr3_nt: TGCGCCAGCAGCTTGGCTCCGGACCCATCCTACGAGCAGTACTTC
cdr3_aa: CASSLAPDPSYEQYF

j_call: TRBJ2-1
clone_size: NA
d_call: TRBD2
v_call: TRBV13
cdr3_nt: TGTGCCAGCAGCTTACGACTAGCGGGGGAGTACAATGAGCAGTTCTTC
cdr3_aa: CASSLRLAGEYNEQFF

j_call: TRBJ2-7
clone_size: few
d_call: TRBD2
v_call: TRBV4-1
cdr3_nt: TGCGCCAGCAGCCAAGGTAGCGGGGCCTACGAGCAGTACTTC
cdr3_aa: CASSQGSGAYEQYF

j_call: TRBJ2-7
clone_size: NA
d_call: NA
v_call: TRBV5-1
cdr3_nt: TGCGCCAGCAGCTTGGCCTTGGGGACCGCATACGAGCAGTACTTC
cdr3_aa: CASSLALGTAYEQYF

j_call: TRBJ1-1
clone_size: many
d_call: NA
v_call: TRBV2
cdr3_nt: TGTGCCAGCAGTAAGGGCTGGGAAGCTTTCTTT
cdr3_aa: CASSKGWEAFF

j_call: TRBJ2-7
clone_size: many
d_call: NA
v_call: TRBV7-2
cdr3_nt: TGTGCCAGCAGCTTAAGCACAGGGACGTGGAACGAGCAGTACTTC
cdr3_aa: CASSLSTGTWNEQYF

j_call: TRBJ2-7
clone_size: many
d_call: NA
v_call: TRBV28
cdr3_nt: TGTGCCAGCTTGTTGTCTCAAGCATACGAGCAGTACTTC
cdr3_aa: CASLLSQAYEQYF